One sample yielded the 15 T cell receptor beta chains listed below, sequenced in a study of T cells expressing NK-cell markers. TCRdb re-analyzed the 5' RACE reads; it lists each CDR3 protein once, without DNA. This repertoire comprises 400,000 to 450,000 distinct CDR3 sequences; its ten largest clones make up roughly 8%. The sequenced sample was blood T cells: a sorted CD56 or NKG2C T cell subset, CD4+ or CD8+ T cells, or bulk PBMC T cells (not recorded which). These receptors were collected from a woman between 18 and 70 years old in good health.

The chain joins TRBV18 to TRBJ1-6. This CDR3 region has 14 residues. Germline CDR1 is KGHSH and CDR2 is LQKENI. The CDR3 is CASSPGDNNSPLHF.

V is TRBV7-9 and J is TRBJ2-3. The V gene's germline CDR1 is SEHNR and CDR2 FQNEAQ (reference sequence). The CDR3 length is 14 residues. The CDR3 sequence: CASSLAQDADTQYF.

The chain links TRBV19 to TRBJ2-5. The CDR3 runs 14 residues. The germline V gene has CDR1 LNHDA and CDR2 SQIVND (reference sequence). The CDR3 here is CASSTDWNQETQYF.

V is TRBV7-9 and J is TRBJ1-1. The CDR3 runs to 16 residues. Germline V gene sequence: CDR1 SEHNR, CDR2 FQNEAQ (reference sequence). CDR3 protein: CASSHLGGGKSTEAFF.

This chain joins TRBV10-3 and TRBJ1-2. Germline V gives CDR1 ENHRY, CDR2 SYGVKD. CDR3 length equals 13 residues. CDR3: CAISESTLGGYTF.

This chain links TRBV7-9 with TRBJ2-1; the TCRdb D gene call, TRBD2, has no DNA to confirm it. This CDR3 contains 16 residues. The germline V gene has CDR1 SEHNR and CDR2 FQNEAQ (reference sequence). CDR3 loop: CASSFVLAGVFNEQFF.

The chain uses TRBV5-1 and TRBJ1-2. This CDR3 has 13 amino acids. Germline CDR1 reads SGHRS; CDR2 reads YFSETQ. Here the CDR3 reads CASSLSPAYGYTF. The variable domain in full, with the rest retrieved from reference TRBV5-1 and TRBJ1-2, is KAGVTQTPRYLIKTRGQQVTLSCSPISGHRSVSWYQQTPGQGLQFLFEYFSETQRNKGNFPGRFSGRQFSNSRSEMNVSTLELGDSALYLCASSLSPAYGYTFGSGTRLTVV.

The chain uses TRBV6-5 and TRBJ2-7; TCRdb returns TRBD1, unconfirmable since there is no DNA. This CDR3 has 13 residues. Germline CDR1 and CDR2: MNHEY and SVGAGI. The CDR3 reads CASSYSAGAEQYF.

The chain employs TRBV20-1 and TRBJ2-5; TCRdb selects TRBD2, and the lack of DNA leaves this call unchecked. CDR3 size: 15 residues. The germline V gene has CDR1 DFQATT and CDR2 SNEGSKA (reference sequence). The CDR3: CSASSSGETGETQYF.

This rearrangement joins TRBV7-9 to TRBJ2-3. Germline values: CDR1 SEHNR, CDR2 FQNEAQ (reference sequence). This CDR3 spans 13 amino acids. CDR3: CASSLWSTDTQYF.

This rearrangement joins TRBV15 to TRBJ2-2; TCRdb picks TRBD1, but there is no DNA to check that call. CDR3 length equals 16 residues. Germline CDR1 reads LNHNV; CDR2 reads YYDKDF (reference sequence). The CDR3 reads CATTERDRANTGELFF. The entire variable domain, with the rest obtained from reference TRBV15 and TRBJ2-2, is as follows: DAMVIQNPRYQVTQFGKPVTLSCSQTLNHNVMYWYQQKSSQAPKLLFHYYDKDFNNEADTPDNFQSRRPNTSFCFLDIRSPGLGDTAMYLCATTERDRANTGELFFGEGSRLTVL.

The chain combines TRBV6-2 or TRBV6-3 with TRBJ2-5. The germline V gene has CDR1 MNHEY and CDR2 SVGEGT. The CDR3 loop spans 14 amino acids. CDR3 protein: CASSYTAYQETQYF.

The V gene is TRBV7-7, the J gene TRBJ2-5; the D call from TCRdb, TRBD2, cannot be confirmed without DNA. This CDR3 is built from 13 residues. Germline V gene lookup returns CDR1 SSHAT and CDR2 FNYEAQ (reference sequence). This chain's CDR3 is CASRGLAEETQYF.

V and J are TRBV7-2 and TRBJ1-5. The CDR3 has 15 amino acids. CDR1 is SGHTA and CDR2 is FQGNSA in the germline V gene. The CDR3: CASSRGVGADQPQHF.

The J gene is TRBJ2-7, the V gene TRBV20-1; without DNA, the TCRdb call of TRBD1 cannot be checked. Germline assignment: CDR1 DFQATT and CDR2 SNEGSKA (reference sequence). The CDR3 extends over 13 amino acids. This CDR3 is CSAPPGQGGEQYF.